Presented here are 14 T cell receptor beta chains from one specimen sequenced in a study of T cells in Graves' hyperthyroidism and ophthalmopathy. RNA transcripts served as the template for amplifying TCR beta CDR3 regions. The HTBI primer set was used in a first-round RT-PCR of the TCR CDR3. TCRdb passed the multiplex PCR reads through MiXCR, listing each CDR3 protein once. The sample comprises fewer than 300,000 distinct CDR3 sequences, about 25% of which are singletons, and 25% to 30% rests with the top ten. The specimen sequenced was blood. These receptors all stem from a man aged 35 to 55 with Graves' hyperthyroidism that later progressed to Graves' ophthalmopathy.

V is TRBV12-3 or TRBV12-4 and J is TRBJ2-5, with D perhaps matching TRBD1 (5 bases). This CDR3 has 12 amino acids. With 6 bases removed from V and 5 bases from J, the gap between germline ends came to 10 bases. This CDR3 is CASREQDETQYF. CDR3 bases: TGTGCCAGCAGAGAACAGGATGAGACCCAGTACTTC.

The chain joins TRBV27 to TRBJ1-5, with D hard to call. Between the trimmed V and J ends, which lost 5 bases and 0 bases, there was a span of 14 bases. Germline CDR1 MNHEY, CDR2 SMNVEV (reference sequence). The CDR3 loop spans 16 amino acids. The CDR3 DNA is TGTGCCAGCAGTCCCCTGGCCAGCTATAGCAATCAGCCCCAGCATTTT. Translated: CASSPLASYSNQPQHF.

This clonotype was recorded at least ten times. The chain carries TRBV11-1 and TRBJ2-2, with 8 bases identical to TRBD1. The germline CDR1 and CDR2 sequences are SGHAT and FQDESV (reference sequence). V lost 4 bases and J lost 5; bases outside the gene matches: 9. The CDR3 consists of 16 residues. CDR3 region: CASSSTTGAWTGELFF. The CDR3, as DNA: TGTGCCAGCAGCTCGACGACAGGGGCGTGGACCGGGGAGCTGTTTTTT.

This clonotype was counted at least ten times. This sequence joins TRBV29-1 and TRBJ2-5; TRBD2 matches 8 bases. Germline V gene data show CDR1 as SQVTM and CDR2 as ANQGSEA. V dropped 5 bases and J dropped 2; count of bases not matched to a gene: 1. The CDR3 is 12 amino acids. Written as DNA, the CDR3 is TGCAGCGTTACTAGCGGTCAAGAGACCCAGTACTTC. Translating gives CSVTSGQETQYF. Supplemented by reference TRBV29-1 and TRBJ2-5, the full variable domain reads SAVISQKPSRDICQRGTSLTIQCQVDSQVTMMFWYRQQPGQSLTLIATANQGSEATYESGFVIDKFPISRPNLTFSTLTVSNMSPEDSSIYLCSVTSGQETQYFGPGTRLLVL.

This clonotype was seen at least ten times. The chain links TRBV20-1 to TRBJ2-7; D uncertain. V lost 6 bases and J 6 bases, leaving 15 bases between the germline ends. Germline assignment: CDR1 DFQATT and CDR2 SNEGSKA (reference sequence). This CDR3 has 12 residues. The CDR3 loop is CSARTGGREQYF. The CDR3 bases are TGCAGTGCCCGGACGGGTGGGCGCGAGCAGTACTTC.

This clonotype appeared many times. The rearrangement joins TRBV25-1 to TRBJ1-1; TRBD1 is a possible D gene (6 bases). This CDR3 has 12 residues. The V gene lost 1 base and the J gene lost 9 bases, with 9 bases spanning the gap. The germline CDR1 and CDR2 sequences are MGHDK and SYGVNS. The chain's CDR3 is CASSESDRQAFF. The CDR3 DNA sequence: TGTGCCAGCAGTGAATCGGACAGACAAGCTTTCTTT.

V is TRBV3-1 and J is TRBJ1-1; D may be TRBD1 (6 bases). Trimming took off 0 bases at V and 6 bases at J, with 11 bases between the two ends. CDR1 and CDR2 from the germline V gene are LGHDT and YNNKEL (reference sequence). This CDR3 contains 14 residues. The CDR3 DNA follows: TGTGCCAGCAGCCAAGATTCCGGGGGCTCTGAAGCTTTCTTT. Amino acids: CASSQDSGGSEAFF.

In regard to this clonotype: This sequence may be a read error, since a much larger clone differs from it by one base. The chain employs TRBV27 and TRBJ1-6; D is undetermined. The CDR3 runs 16 residues. Germline CDR1 and CDR2: MNHEY and SMNVEV (reference sequence). The CDR3 sequence: CARSSPDRALNSPLHF. As DNA, the CDR3 is TGTGCCAGAAGTTCCCCGGACCGAGCCCTCAATTCACCCCTCCACTTT.

In its sample, this clonotype was seen many times. The V and J genes are TRBV30 and TRBJ1-2; 9 bases match TRBD1. This CDR3 has 13 residues. The germline V gene encodes CDR1 GTSNPN and CDR2 SVGIG (reference sequence). With 8 bases clipped from V and 5 bases from J, the junction kept 9 bases outside the gene matches. This CDR3 reads CAGGRDREYGYTF. The CDR3 DNA follows: TGTGCCGGAGGTAGGGACAGGGAGTATGGCTACACCTTC.

Ten or more counts support this clonotype. The chain joins TRBV10-1 to TRBJ2-7, with a weak D call TRBD1 (6 bases). Germline V lookup: CDR1 WNHNN, CDR2 SYGVQD (reference sequence). V was clipped by 4 bases and J by 5 bases, with 18 bases between them. This CDR3 has 15 amino acids. The CDR3 sequence is CASSVATQGKDEQYF. The CDR3 DNA reads TGCGCCAGCAGTGTGGCCACACAGGGTAAGGACGAGCAGTACTTC.

This clonotype has at least ten counts. The J gene is TRBJ1-5, the V gene TRBV12-3 or TRBV12-4, with TRBD1 matching over 7 bases. Trimming took 1 base from V and 4 from J; bases not matched to a gene: 1. The CDR3 contains 14 residues. CDR3 amino acids: CASSLGGQNQPQHF. The CDR3 DNA follows: TGTGCCAGCAGTTTAGGGGGACAGAATCAGCCCCAGCATTTT.

Ten or more counts support this clonotype. This CDR3 reads CATSRGTGTDTQYF. DNA of the CDR3: TGTGCCACCAGCAGAGGGACAGGCACAGATACGCAGTATTTT. This chain connects TRBV15 to TRBJ2-3; a possible D gene is TRBD1 (6 bases). The germline V and J ends were trimmed by 1 base and 1 base, with 6 bases remaining between them. Germline CDR1 LNHNV, CDR2 YYDKDF (reference sequence). The CDR3 is 14 residues long. Using reference TRBV15 and TRBJ2-3 for the parts outside the CDR3, the full variable domain is DAMVIQNPRYQVTQFGKPVTLSCSQTLNHNVMYWYQQKSSQAPKLLFHYYDKDFNNEADTPDNFQSRRPNTSFCFLDIRSPGLGDTAMYLCATSRGTGTDTQYFGPGTRLTVL.

This clonotype appeared many times. V is TRBV6-5 and J is TRBJ1-2; D gene ambiguous. Trimming took off 6 bases at V and 0 bases at J, with 8 bases between the two ends. This CDR3 region has 13 residues. Per germline, CDR1 MNHEY and CDR2 SVGAGI. The CDR3 loop reads CASSQDTNYGYTF. The CDR3 DNA follows: TGTGCCAGCAGCCAAGATACTAACTATGGCTACACCTTC.

In this sample, this clonotype turned up many times. CDR3 sequence: CASSPPTQHTGELFF. CDR3 nucleotide sequence: TGTGCCAGCAGCCCCCCCACCCAGCACACCGGGGAGCTGTTTTTT. The J gene is TRBJ2-2, the V gene TRBV7-9; D gene uncertain. V was clipped by 5 bases and J by 3 bases, with 13 bases between them. The germline gives CDR1 SEHNR, CDR2 FQNEAQ (reference sequence). The CDR3 runs to 15 residues. The full variable domain, in which reference TRBV7-9 and TRBJ2-2 provide the parts outside the CDR3, is DTGVSQNPRHKITKRGQNVTFRCDPISEHNRLYWYRQTLGQGPEFLTYFQNEAQLEKSRLLSDRFSAERPKGSFSTLEIQRTEQGDSAMYLCASSPPTQHTGELFFGEGSRLTVL.